This T cell receptor (beta chain) was observed in a study of shared clonotypes between healthy human individuals. At the level of the study: Donors consisted of two women and three men between 18 and 49. Findings and caveats of the study: Compared with clonotypes that all four donors shared, non-shared clonotypes had lower generation probabilities.

The study ran the assay at deep level. Clones were read by immunoSEQ multiplex PCR, and TCRdb kept only the in-frame ones, dropping some. The sample contains more than 1,200,000 clones, 98% of which appear only once. About this clone itself: Its antigen is not known.

The material sequenced was naive CD4+ T cells sorted from blood. Subset reported: CD45RA+ positively selected. The clonotype comes from a man aged 30 to 45 in good health.

Written as DNA, the CDR3 is TGTGCCAGCAGCTTAGGTGCTTGGGGGACAGTCAACACCGGGGAGCTGTTTTTT. This sequence encodes CASSLGAWGTVNTGELFF. The chain carries TRBV11-2 and TRBJ2-2; 7 bases match TRBD1. The CDR3 contains 18 residues. Trimming took 1 base from V and 2 from J; bases not matched to a gene: 10. Per the germline V gene, CDR1 is SGHAT and CDR2 is FQNNGV.